One and the same sample provided the 11 T cell receptor beta chains below, sequenced in a study of neoadjuvant anti-PD-1 for oral cavity cancer. TCRdb's table, derived via immunoSEQ multiplex PCR, lists solely in-frame clones and lacks some. The sample includes more than 25,000 clones, 70% to 80% of them seen just once. The time point here: after neoadjuvant nivolumab, at surgical resection. The sequencing used PBMCs, collected after nivolumab (anti-PD-1) treatment. The source of these receptors is a person between 35 and 79 years old with oral cavity squamous cell carcinoma.

The chain couples TRBV28 to TRBJ1-5, with D unclear. Germline loops: CDR1 MDHEN, CDR2 SYDVKM. Deletions cut 4 bases from V and 5 bases from J, with 3 bases between. There are 11 residues in the CDR3. The CDR3 region has the DNA TGTGCCAGCAGTTCATATCAGCCCCAGCATTTT. Amino acids: CASSSYQPQHF.

The V gene is TRBV6-6, the J gene TRBJ1-1; a possible D gene is TRBD1 (5 bases). This CDR3 has 16 amino acids. V was clipped by 2 bases and J by 5 bases, with 18 bases between them. CDR1 is MNHNY, CDR2 SVGAGI, per germline (reference sequence). CDR3 residues: CASSYPLLGEGTEAFF. The CDR3 DNA reads TGTGCCAGCAGTTACCCCCTCTTGGGGGAAGGTACTGAAGCTTTCTTT.

V usage is TRBV12-1 and J usage is TRBJ2-5; the D call TRBD2 from the table was never checked on the DNA. TRBV12-1 is noted as a pseudogene. This CDR3 contains 16 residues. The CDR3 DNA sequence: TGTGCCAGCAGCTTTACTAGCGGGGTGAAACAAGAGACCCAGTACTTC. It yields the protein CASSFTSGVKQETQYF.

A single count supports this clone. The J gene is TRBJ1-1, the V gene TRBV20-1; D gene unclear. Germline V CDR1 and CDR2: DFQATT, SNEGSKA (reference sequence). The ends were cut back, 0 bases at V and 5 bases at J, with 4 bases in the middle. The CDR3 contains 11 residues. The CDR3: CSARDRTEAFF. CDR3 DNA: TGCAGTGCTAGAGATAGAACTGAAGCTTTCTTT.

The rearrangement joins TRBV5-1 to TRBJ2-5; D call uncertain. Germline V lookup: CDR1 SGHRS, CDR2 YFSETQ. The CDR3 is 13 residues long. The V end lost 3 bases, the J end lost 0 bases, and 6 bases lay between the germline ends. CDR3 nucleotide sequence: TGCGCCAGCAGCTGGAACCACCAAGAGACCCAGTACTTC. As protein: CASSWNHQETQYF.

The V and J genes are TRBV7-6 and TRBJ2-1; 10 bases map to TRBD2. Germline loops: CDR1 SGHVS, CDR2 FNYEAQ. Losses at the gene ends were 5 bases for V and 8 bases for J; bases not matched to a gene: 15. The CDR3 is made up of 17 amino acids. The CDR3: CASSPTSGVLSLHEQFF. The DNA of the CDR3 is TGTGCCAGCAGCCCTACTAGCGGGGTGCTCTCTCTCCATGAGCAGTTCTTC.

The gene calls are TRBV5-4 and TRBJ1-1; 8 bases are shared with TRBD1. Germline values: CDR1 SGHNT, CDR2 YYREEE (reference sequence). The CDR3 is 14 amino acids. Trimming cost V 5 bases and J 4 bases; bases outside gene matches: 7. In nucleotides, the CDR3 is TGTGCCAGCAGTCTACAGGGGGTGTCCACTGAAGCTTTCTTT. Protein sequence: CASSLQGVSTEAFF. Filled out from reference TRBV5-4 and TRBJ1-1, the complete variable domain reads ETGVTQSPTHLIKTRGQQVTLRCSSQSGHNTVSWYQQALGQGPQFIFQYYREEENGRGNFPPRFSGLQFPNYSSELNVNALELDDSALYLCASSLQGVSTEAFFGQGTRLTVV.

The V and J genes are TRBV6-5 and TRBJ2-3, with 10 bases matching TRBD2. The V gene end was trimmed by 4 bases and the J gene end by 3 bases; junction bases not matched to a gene: 4. Germline CDR1 reads MNHEY; CDR2 reads SVGAGI. The CDR3 loop spans 15 amino acids. CDR3 sequence reads: CASSSSGGRTDTQYF. The CDR3 bases are TGTGCCAGCAGTTCTAGCGGGGGTCGAACAGATACGCAGTATTTT.

J is TRBJ2-7 and V is TRBV4-1; D is uncertain. The V gene's germline CDR1 is MGHRA and CDR2 YSYEKL. CDR3 length equals 13 residues. V dropped 0 bases and J dropped 1 base, with 4 bases sitting between them. The DNA for the CDR3 is TGCGCCAGCAGCCAAGACTTATCCTACGAGCAGTACTTC. Its translation is CASSQDLSYEQYF.

V usage is TRBV2 and J usage is TRBJ2-2, with TRBD2 as a possible D gene (5 bases). The V gene's germline CDR1 is SNHLY and CDR2 FYNNEI. V dropped 4 bases and J dropped 5 bases, with 14 bases sitting between them. CDR3 length: 15 residues. CDR3 residues: CASSGDGVSTGELFF. The DNA of the CDR3 is TGTGCCAGCAGTGGAGACGGGGTATCAACCGGGGAGCTGTTTTTT.

This clone was counted a single time. V and J are TRBV30 and TRBJ2-2, with 8 bases fitting TRBD1. This CDR3 region has 14 residues. Germline loops: CDR1 GTSNPN, CDR2 SVGIG (reference sequence). V was pared by 8 bases and J by 4 bases, with 9 bases of the junction left unmatched. CDR3 sequence: CARMDRVGTGELFF. CDR3 sequence (DNA): TGTGCCCGGATGGACAGGGTGGGCACCGGGGAGCTGTTTTTT.